This T cell receptor beta chain was retrieved from a study of blood T cell repertoires in COVID-19. At the level of the study: In each case, the material was cDNA or gDNA derived from T cells, B-cell-depleted T cells, or PBMCs.

Assay used: immunoSEQ multiplex PCR; TCRdb lists only in-frame clones, some missing. Here the sample spans over 200,000 clones, about nine tenths being singletons. Trimming cost V 5 bases and J 0 bases, with 8 bases left between them. The CDR3 loop spans 15 amino acids. The germline V gene encodes CDR1 SGHTA and CDR2 FQGTGA. The receptor was derived from a man in his sixties who had recovered from COVID-19. Sequences were obtained from peripheral blood. The J gene is TRBJ2-6, the V gene TRBV7-3; a possible D gene is TRBD1 (5 bases). CDR3 in DNA: TGTGCCAGCAGCCTCGACAGCTCTGGGGCCAACGTCCTGACTTTC. Translated, it gives CASSLDSSGANVLTF. Based on the CDR3 plus reference TRBV7-3 and TRBJ2-6, the full variable domain is GAGVSQTPSNKVTEKGKYVELRCDPISGHTALYWYRQSLGQGPEFLIYFQGTGAADDSGLPNDRFFAVRPEGSVSTLKIQRTERGDSAVYLCASSLDSSGANVLTFGAGSRLTVL.